These 20 T cell receptor beta chains were sequenced from one sample in a study of blood T cell repertoires in COVID-19. Profiled with immunoSEQ multiplex PCR; TCRdb holds only in-frame clones, not every one. The sample has about 270,000 clones, about 87% seen once; the top ten hold approximately 2.3%. Source material: peripheral blood. The receptors were sampled from a woman aged 50 to 60 with acute or convalescent COVID-19.

This chain uses TRBV7-2 with TRBJ2-5, with D maybe TRBD1 (5 bases). Germline V gene sequence: CDR1 SGHTA, CDR2 FQGNSA. The CDR3 totals 14 residues. V lost 5 bases, J lost 5 bases, and 15 bases lay in between. The CDR3 bases are TGTGCCAGCAGCCCCCCAGGGATACGGGAGACCCAGTACTTC. It translates to CASSPPGIRETQYF.

This chain joins TRBV29-1 and TRBJ2-2; the match to TRBD1 covers 7 bases. Germline V lookup: CDR1 SQVTM, CDR2 ANQGSEA. The CDR3 consists of 16 residues. CDR3 region: CSARQSATGDTGELFF. CDR3 nucleotide sequence: TGCAGTGCCCGCCAATCAGCAACAGGGGACACCGGGGAGCTGTTTTTT.

The chain employs TRBV7-8 and TRBJ2-7; weak D call: TRBD2 (5 bases). This CDR3 region has 14 residues. V lost 0 bases and J 0 bases, leaving 6 bases between the germline ends. CDR1 is SGHVS and CDR2 is FQNEAQ in the germline V gene. The CDR3 sequence is CASSLALASYEQYF. The CDR3 DNA follows: TGTGCCAGCAGCTTAGCCCTAGCCTCCTACGAGCAGTACTTC. The full variable domain, completed using reference TRBV7-8 and TRBJ2-7, is GAGVSQSPRYKVAKRGQDVALRCDPISGHVSLFWYQQALGQGPEFLTYFQNEAQLDKSGLPSDRFFAERPEGSVSTLKIQRTQQEDSAVYLCASSLALASYEQYFGPGTRLTVT.

The V call is TRBV21-1, the J call TRBJ2-7; the DNA was not compared with TRBD2, the D call given in the table. TRBV21-1 has pseudogene status. CDR3 length: 15 residues. CDR3 sequence reads: CASSNKTSGSYEQYF. CDR3 DNA: TGTGCCAGCAGCAATAAGACTAGCGGGTCCTACGAGCAGTACTTC.

A single count supports this clone. The chain carries TRBV5-1 and TRBJ2-1; 14 nucleotides agree with TRBD2. This CDR3 is built from 16 residues. Germline CDR1 and CDR2: SGHRS and YFSETQ. V shed 4 bases and J 5 bases; nucleotides not matched to a gene: 5. CDR3: CASSQGTSGRDNEQFF. The CDR3 nucleotides are TGCGCCAGCAGCCAAGGGACTAGCGGGAGAGACAATGAGCAGTTCTTC.

V and J are TRBV6-5 and TRBJ2-2; D ambiguous. Germline CDR1 reads MNHEY; CDR2 reads SVGAGI. V dropped 6 bases and J dropped 2 bases, with 7 bases sitting between them. The CDR3 consists of 13 residues. The CDR3 DNA reads TGTGCCAGCAGGACACGTAACACCGGGGAGCTGTTTTTT. Amino acids: CASRTRNTGELFF.

The CDR3 region is CASSLSGQKNQPQHF. In nucleotides, the CDR3 is TGTGCCAGCAGCTTATCGGGACAGAAAAATCAGCCCCAGCATTTT. J is TRBJ1-5 and V is TRBV7-3; 7 nucleotides line up with TRBD1. Germline V lookup: CDR1 SGHTA, CDR2 FQGTGA. The junction had 5 bases not matched to a gene; V was cut back by 2 bases and J by 4 bases. CDR3 size: 15 residues. Looking up the rest from reference TRBV7-3 and TRBJ1-5 gives the full variable domain: GAGVSQTPSNKVTEKGKYVELRCDPISGHTALYWYRQSLGQGPEFLIYFQGTGAADDSGLPNDRFFAVRPEGSVSTLKIQRTERGDSAVYLCASSLSGQKNQPQHFGDGTRLSIL.

The CDR3 sequence is CASSLGPSTEAFF. The CDR3 DNA reads TGTGCCAGCAGTTTGGGCCCCTCCACTGAAGCTTTCTTT. This rearrangement joins TRBV12-3 or TRBV12-4 to TRBJ1-1; no definite D call. The CDR3 is 13 amino acids. Trimming pared 3 bases from V and 4 bases from J, leaving 9 bases between.

The rearrangement links TRBV4-3 to TRBJ1-3, with TRBD1 matching 11 bases. V lost 3 bases to trimming and J lost 4 bases; unmatched junction nucleotides: 8. Germline-derived CDR1 and CDR2 are LGHNA and YSLEER. CDR3 length: 17 amino acids. The CDR3 spells CASSQNGQGAEGNTIYF. The CDR3 region has the DNA TGCGCCAGCAGCCAGAACGGACAGGGGGCAGAGGGAAACACCATATATTTT.

V and J are TRBV28 and TRBJ1-5; TRBD1 is a possible D gene (5 bases). The CDR3 spans 13 residues. Germline V gene lookup returns CDR1 MDHEN and CDR2 SYDVKM. V lost 6 bases to trimming and J lost 3 bases, with 9 bases between them. CDR3 loop: CASRGGNNQPQHF. The CDR3 bases are TGTGCCAGCAGGGGGGGGAACAATCAGCCCCAGCATTTT.

This rearrangement joins TRBV4-3 to TRBJ1-6, with D possibly matching TRBD1 (5 bases). Between the trimmed V and J ends, which lost 0 bases and 0 bases, there was a span of 12 bases. The CDR3 length is 18 residues. Germline V lookup: CDR1 LGHNA, CDR2 YSLEER. This CDR3 reads CASSQEWTKPSYNSPLHF. The CDR3 DNA is TGCGCCAGCAGCCAAGAGTGGACAAAGCCCTCCTATAATTCACCCCTCCACTTT.

The chain couples TRBV2 to TRBJ1-1; TRBD1 is a possible D gene (6 bases). V was cut by 4 bases and J by 11 bases, with 14 bases left in between. The CDR3 covers 12 residues. Germline V gene lookup returns CDR1 SNHLY and CDR2 FYNNEI. DNA of the CDR3: TGTGCCAGCAGTGTGGGGGCACGGCGGGCTTTCTTT. This gives the protein CASSVGARRAFF.

This clone has a single count. This rearrangement joins TRBV19 to TRBJ2-7; 8 nucleotides agree with TRBD1. The V segment lost 5 bases and the J segment 2 bases; nucleotides outside the gene matches: 8. From germline, CDR1 is LNHDA and CDR2 SQIVND (reference sequence). CDR3 length: 15 residues. The CDR3 loop reads CASSDPGGRTYEQYF. The CDR3 DNA sequence: TGTGCCAGTAGTGACCCAGGGGGCAGGACCTACGAGCAGTACTTC.

The chain joins TRBV6-5 to TRBJ1-4, with TRBD1 identical over 7 bases. Trimming at V came to 4 bases and at J to 4 bases, leaving 6 bases not matched to a gene. This CDR3 has 15 amino acids. In germline, CDR1 is MNHEY, CDR2 SVGAGI. CDR3: CASSSEGAGNEKLFF. CDR3 DNA: TGTGCCAGCAGTTCCGAGGGGGCCGGTAATGAAAAACTGTTTTTT.

The chain links TRBV6-2 or TRBV6-3 to TRBJ1-5; D possibly corresponds to TRBD1 (5 bases). Per germline, CDR1 MNHEY and CDR2 SVGEGT. CDR3 length: 21 amino acids. V was shortened by 0 bases and J by 0 bases, with 24 bases between the two germline ends. This CDR3 is CASSYSSQTQGARNSNQPQHF. For the CDR3, the DNA is TGTGCCAGCAGTTACTCGTCCCAGACTCAAGGGGCTCGGAATAGCAATCAGCCCCAGCATTTT.

V is TRBV28 and J is TRBJ1-3; 9 bases align to TRBD1. Germline V CDR1 and CDR2: MDHEN, SYDVKM. The V and J ends lost 8 bases and 4 bases, in that order; junction bases with no gene match: 0. The CDR3 spans 12 residues. CDR3: CASGTGGNTIYF. DNA for the CDR3: TGTGCCAGCGGGACAGGGGGAAACACCATATATTTT.

This clone was counted a few times. This sequence joins TRBV29-1 and TRBJ2-5; 9 nucleotides align to TRBD1. After removal of 4 bases from V and 5 bases from J, the junction contained 8 bases not matched to a gene. There are 14 residues in the CDR3. CDR1 and CDR2 from the germline V gene are SQVTM and ANQGSEA. The chain's CDR3 is CSVANTGGDETQYF. CDR3 in DNA: TGCAGCGTTGCTAATACAGGGGGCGACGAGACCCAGTACTTC. The whole variable domain, filled in from reference TRBV29-1 and TRBJ2-5, reads SAVISQKPSRDICQRGTSLTIQCQVDSQVTMMFWYRQQPGQSLTLIATANQGSEATYESGFVIDKFPISRPNLTFSTLTVSNMSPEDSSIYLCSVANTGGDETQYFGPGTRLLVL.

The J gene is TRBJ2-1, the V gene TRBV28; TRBD1 aligns across 10 bases. The trim removed 5 bases at V and 9 bases at J, leaving 13 bases unmatched. Germline CDR1 is MDHEN and CDR2 is SYDVKM. The CDR3 is 16 amino acids. In DNA form, the CDR3 reads TGTGCCAGCAGTCCCCATGACAGGGGGCGATCAAGTGAGCAGTTCTTC. The encoded protein is CASSPHDRGRSSEQFF.

The chain joins TRBV9 to TRBJ2-1, with 13 bases fitting TRBD2. CDR1 is SGDLS and CDR2 is YYNGEE in the germline V gene. This CDR3 has 15 residues. Losses at the gene ends were 0 bases for V and 8 bases for J; bases not matched to a gene: 2. CDR3 amino acids: CASSVGTSGSYEQFF. CDR3 in DNA: TGTGCCAGCAGCGTAGGGACTAGCGGGAGCTATGAGCAGTTCTTC.

V gene TRBV28 combines with J gene TRBJ1-2; TRBD1 aligns across 7 bases. V lost 5 bases and J lost 4; bases outside the gene matches: 10. CDR3 length: 15 residues. Germline V lookup: CDR1 MDHEN, CDR2 SYDVKM. For the CDR3, the DNA is TGTGCCAGCAGTCACGACGACAGGGACGTCTATGGCTACACCTTC. It codes for CASSHDDRDVYGYTF.